This record covers a single T cell receptor (beta chain). The data are from a study of T-cell memory formation after mild COVID-19. 5'RACE, which relied on constant-segment primers, yielded TCR alpha and TCR beta cDNA libraries carrying sample barcodes and UMIs. Each CDR3 protein is one row after TCRdb ran MiXCR on the 5' RACE reads. The sample shows some 300,000 distinct CDR3 sequences, about 20% of them seen only once. The CDR3 extends over 13 amino acids. V dropped 2 bases and J dropped 5 bases, with 12 bases sitting between them. The germline V gene has CDR1 DFQATT and CDR2 SNEGSKA (reference sequence).

This clonotype was obtained from a man aged 18 to 30 who had mild COVID-19 (a few samples of this study predate the infection). Cell type and time point are not known. J is TRBJ1-1 and V is TRBV20-1; D remains ambiguous. Sequenced: PBMCs or a T cell subset sorted from them (not recorded which). The CDR3 coding sequence is TGCAGTGCTAGAATCGGGGAAGGGACTGAAGCTTTCTTT. It codes for CSARIGEGTEAFF.